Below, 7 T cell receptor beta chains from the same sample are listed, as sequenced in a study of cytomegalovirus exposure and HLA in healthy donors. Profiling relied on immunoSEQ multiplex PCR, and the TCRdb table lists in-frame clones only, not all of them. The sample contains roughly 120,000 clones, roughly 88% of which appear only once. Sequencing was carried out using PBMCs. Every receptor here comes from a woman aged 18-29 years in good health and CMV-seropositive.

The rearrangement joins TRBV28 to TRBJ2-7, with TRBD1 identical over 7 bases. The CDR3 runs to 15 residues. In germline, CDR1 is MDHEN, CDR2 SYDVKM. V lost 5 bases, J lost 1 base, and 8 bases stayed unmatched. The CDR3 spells CASSPQGQMSYEQYF. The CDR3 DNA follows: TGTGCCAGCAGTCCCCAGGGACAGATGTCCTACGAGCAGTACTTC.

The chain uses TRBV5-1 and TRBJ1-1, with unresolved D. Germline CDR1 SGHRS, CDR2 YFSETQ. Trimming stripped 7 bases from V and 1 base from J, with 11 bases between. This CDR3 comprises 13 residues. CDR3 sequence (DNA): TGCGCCAGCCGCCGTTCGGGGAACACTGAAGCTTTCTTT. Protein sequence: CASRRSGNTEAFF.

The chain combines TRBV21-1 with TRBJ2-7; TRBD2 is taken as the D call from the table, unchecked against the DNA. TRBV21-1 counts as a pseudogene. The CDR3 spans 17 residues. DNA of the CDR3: TGTGCCAGAGAGCGGCGGGGCTCTCTGGGGAGAGACGACGAGCAGTACTTC. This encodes CARERRGSLGRDDEQYF.

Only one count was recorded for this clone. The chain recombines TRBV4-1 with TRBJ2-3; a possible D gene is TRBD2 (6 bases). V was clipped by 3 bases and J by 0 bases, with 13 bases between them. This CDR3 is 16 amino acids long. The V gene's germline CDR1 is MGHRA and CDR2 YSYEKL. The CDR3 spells CASSQGLLSSTDTQYF. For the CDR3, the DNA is TGCGCCAGCAGCCAGGGACTTCTGTCTAGCACAGATACGCAGTATTTT.

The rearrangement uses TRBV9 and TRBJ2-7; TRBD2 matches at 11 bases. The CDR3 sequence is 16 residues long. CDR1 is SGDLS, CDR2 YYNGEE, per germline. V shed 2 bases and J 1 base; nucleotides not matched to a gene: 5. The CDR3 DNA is TGTGCCAGCAGCGTCACCGGGACTAGCGGTTCCTACGAGCAGTACTTC. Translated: CASSVTGTSGSYEQYF.

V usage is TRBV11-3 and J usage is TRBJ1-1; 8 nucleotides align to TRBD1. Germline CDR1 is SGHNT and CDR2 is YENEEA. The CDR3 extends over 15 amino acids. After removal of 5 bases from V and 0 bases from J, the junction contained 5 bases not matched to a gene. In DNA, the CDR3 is TGTGCCAGCAGCCGGACAGGGCCGTTGAACACTGAAGCTTTCTTT. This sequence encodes CASSRTGPLNTEAFF.

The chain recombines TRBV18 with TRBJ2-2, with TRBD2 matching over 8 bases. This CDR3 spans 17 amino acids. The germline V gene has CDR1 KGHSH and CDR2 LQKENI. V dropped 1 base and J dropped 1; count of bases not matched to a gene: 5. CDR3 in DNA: TGTGCCAGCTCACCACGACTAGCGACAAAGAACACCGGGGAGCTGTTTTTT. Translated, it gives CASSPRLATKNTGELFF.